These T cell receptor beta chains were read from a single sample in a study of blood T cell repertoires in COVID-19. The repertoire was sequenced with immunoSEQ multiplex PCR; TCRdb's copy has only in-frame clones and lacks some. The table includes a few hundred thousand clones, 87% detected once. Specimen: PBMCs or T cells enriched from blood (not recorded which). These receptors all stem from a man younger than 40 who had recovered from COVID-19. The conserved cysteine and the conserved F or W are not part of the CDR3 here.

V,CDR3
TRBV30,AWSVPGWADTQY
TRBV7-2,ASSLSTSSNGYT
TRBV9,ASGDRDYEQY
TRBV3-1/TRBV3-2,ASSQRLAGRAGELF
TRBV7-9,ASPLPGQGASNEKLF
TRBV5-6,ASSSVVEAF
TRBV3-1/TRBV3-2,ASSQAGPYYEQY
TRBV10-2,ASSPRGVNYGYT
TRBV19,ASSGHSNTGELF
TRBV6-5,ASSYSAGAAF
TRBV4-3,ASSQDWGENEQF
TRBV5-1,ASSSGQSSYEQY
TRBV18,ASSPPGGTNVLT
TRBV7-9,ASSLRRGFSEAF
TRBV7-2,ASSTTRNTEAF
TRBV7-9,ASSFQDRMDTEAF
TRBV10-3,AISLQNSPLH
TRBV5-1,ASSGTGVYEQY
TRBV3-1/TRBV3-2,ASSQDRGTEAF
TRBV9,ASSVGTAGPEAF
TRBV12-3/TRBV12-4,ASRSGGSYGYT
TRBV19,ASSIPFERNSGNTIY
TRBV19,ASSPAAGGFSYEQY
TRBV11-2,ASSLRGHRGSMNTEAF
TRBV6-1,ASSEQGTASYEQY
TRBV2,ASRLLAGTYNEQF
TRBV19,ASNPQGANYGYT
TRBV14,ASSQLAGGYGEQF
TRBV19,ASRYNRGNTDTQY
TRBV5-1,ASSLGGREAEAF
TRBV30,AWSVGGLDEQY
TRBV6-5,ASKKGGVSNQPQH
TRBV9,ASSPSISGNTIY